This T cell receptor (beta chain) was identified during a study of molecular identifiers for immune sequencing clone quantification. Each library that profiled naive CD8 cells came from about 20,000 to 1,000,000 sorted cells with 10%, 30% or 50% RNA. TCRdb called the PCR reads again in MiXCR, with one record for every CDR3 protein. The sample consists of hundreds of thousands of distinct CDR3 sequences, about 20% of them appearing once. V shed 5 bases and J shed 4 bases, with 10 bases lying between them. The germline V gene has CDR1 SEHNR and CDR2 FQNEAQ (reference sequence). This CDR3 comprises 13 residues. This clonotype was seen at least ten times.

Material: naive CD8+ T cells from blood, with Jurkat cell RNA spiked in. Noted subset: FACS-sorted CD8+CD4-CCR7+CD45RA+ naive T cells. This receptor was identified in a human donor in good health. Some libraries in this study had Jurkat cell RNA spiked in. The chain has TRBV7-9 and TRBJ2-3; D ambiguous. The CDR3 region is CASSPRTADTQYF. The CDR3 DNA is TGTGCCAGCAGCCCGCGGACGGCAGATACGCAGTATTTT.